The 10 T cell receptor beta chains below all came from one sample that was sequenced in a study of vaccination and CD4 T cells after COVID-19. This sample's treatment: approximately 9-day PBMC culture with coronavirus spike peptide pools or control peptides (ViraFEST assay). Antigens of these TCRs are unknown. Cultured CD4+ T-cell DNA underwent Oncomine TCR Beta short-read sequencing. MiXCR, run by TCRdb on the PCR reads, gives a single entry per CDR3 protein. The data contain about 26,000 distinct CDR3 sequences, roughly 50% of them singletons. The material sequenced was CD4+ T cells from blood, cultured in vitro, taken before SARS-CoV-2 vaccination. These receptors were taken from a human donor who received a COVID-19 vaccine.

V and J are TRBV2 and TRBJ1-3, with unresolved D. CDR1 SNHLY and CDR2 FYNNEI come from the germline V gene. Deletions cut 0 bases from V and 0 bases from J, with 12 bases between. The CDR3 spans 17 residues. The CDR3 DNA follows: TGTGCCAGCAGTGAAGCGCTTCAAGGCCTCTCTGGAAACACCATATATTTT. Its protein product is CASSEALQGLSGNTIYF.

The chain has TRBV19 and TRBJ2-5; 8 positions match TRBD2. Germline V gene data show CDR1 as LNHDA and CDR2 as SQIVND (reference sequence). V shed 0 bases and J 1 base; nucleotides not matched to a gene: 10. The CDR3 consists of 18 residues. CDR3 sequence (DNA): TGTGCCAGTAGTATAGACTTCGGTAGCGGGGCCCTCCAAGAGACCCAGTACTTC. It specifies CASSIDFGSGALQETQYF.

CDR3 nucleotide sequence: TGTGCCAGCAGTTACAACAGGGGTAATGAAAAACTGTTTTTT. Amino acids: CASSYNRGNEKLFF. The chain links TRBV6-5 to TRBJ1-4; TRBD1 aligns across 7 bases. J lost 4 bases, V lost 2 bases, and 1 base had no gene match. Germline-derived CDR1 and CDR2 are MNHEY and SVGAGI. The CDR3 is made up of 14 amino acids.

V gene TRBV10-1 combines with J gene TRBJ2-3; the D is unclear. Trimming shortened V by 6 bases and J by 2 bases, and 9 bases separated the two germline ends. From germline, CDR1 is WNHNN and CDR2 SYGVQD (reference sequence). This CDR3 is 13 amino acids long. The CDR3 region has the DNA TGCGCCAGCAGCCAGTCGAACACAGATACGCAGTATTTT. Its translation: CASSQSNTDTQYF.

The rearrangement links TRBV6-1 to TRBJ2-2; D possibly corresponds to TRBD1 (6 bases). The CDR3 is 14 residues long. Trimming left V 11 bases short and J 6 bases short, with 19 bases between. Germline CDR1 and CDR2: MNHNS and SASEGT. Written as DNA, the CDR3 is TGTGCCGGTAGGGGATGGACAGTGGCCGGGGAGCTGTTTTTT. Its protein product is CAGRGWTVAGELFF.

This clonotype came up a few times. This chain connects TRBV11-3 to TRBJ1-6; maybe TRBD1 (5 bases). Looked up from germline, CDR1 is SGHNT and CDR2 is YENEEA. CDR3 size: 15 residues. V shed 0 bases and J shed 5 bases, with 8 bases lying between them. CDR3 loop: CASSLDSRDNSPLHF. In DNA form, the CDR3 reads TGTGCCAGCAGCTTAGATAGCAGGGATAATTCACCCCTCCACTTT. Looking up the rest from reference TRBV11-3 and TRBJ1-6 gives the full variable domain: EAGVVQSPRYKIIEKKQPVAFWCNPISGHNTLYWYLQNLGQGPELLIRYENEEAVDDSQLPKDRFSAERLKGVDSTLKIQPAELGDSAVYLCASSLDSRDNSPLHFGNGTRLTVT.

Here the CDR3 reads CASSQVKPQHF. The CDR3 DNA is TGTGCCAGCAGCCAAGTGAAACCCCAGCATTTT. V and J are TRBV3-1 and TRBJ1-5; D unclear. The CDR3 extends over 11 amino acids. Per germline, CDR1 LGHDT and CDR2 YNNKEL (reference sequence). Trimming removed 1 base at V and 10 bases at J, with 5 bases between.

This chain links TRBV6-2 or TRBV6-3 with TRBJ1-1; D might be TRBD1 (5 bases). The CDR3 runs 14 residues. V was pared by 5 bases and J by 1 base, with 11 bases between. Germline V CDR1 and CDR2: MNHEY, SVGEGT. This CDR3 is CASSPPTENTEAFF. Here the CDR3 DNA reads TGTGCCAGCAGTCCACCGACAGAGAACACTGAAGCTTTCTTT.

The rearrangement joins TRBV5-1 to TRBJ2-5; tentatively, D is TRBD1 or TRBD2 (6 bases each). CDR1 SGHRS and CDR2 YFSETQ come from the germline V gene. V was trimmed by 0 bases and J by 2 bases, leaving 20 bases between them. CDR3 length equals 18 residues. CDR3 DNA sequence: TGCGCCAGCAGCTTGGCCCTAGCGAGGGGGTTCGCTCAAGAGACCCAGTACTTC. Protein: CASSLALARGFAQETQYF. Full variable domain (missing parts from reference TRBV5-1 and TRBJ2-5): KAGVTQTPRYLIKTRGQQVTLSCSPISGHRSVSWYQQTPGQGLQFLFEYFSETQRNKGNFPGRFSGRQFSNSRSEMNVSTLELGDSALYLCASSLALARGFAQETQYFGPGTRLLVL.

This chain uses TRBV28 with TRBJ1-3; 8 bases match TRBD1. The CDR3 totals 17 residues. The germline gives CDR1 MDHEN, CDR2 SYDVKM. V dropped 5 bases and J dropped 1; count of bases not matched to a gene: 10. CDR3 DNA sequence: TGTGCCAGCAGTCCTAGGTCGCAGGGGGCATCTGGAAACACCATATATTTT. It codes for CASSPRSQGASGNTIYF.